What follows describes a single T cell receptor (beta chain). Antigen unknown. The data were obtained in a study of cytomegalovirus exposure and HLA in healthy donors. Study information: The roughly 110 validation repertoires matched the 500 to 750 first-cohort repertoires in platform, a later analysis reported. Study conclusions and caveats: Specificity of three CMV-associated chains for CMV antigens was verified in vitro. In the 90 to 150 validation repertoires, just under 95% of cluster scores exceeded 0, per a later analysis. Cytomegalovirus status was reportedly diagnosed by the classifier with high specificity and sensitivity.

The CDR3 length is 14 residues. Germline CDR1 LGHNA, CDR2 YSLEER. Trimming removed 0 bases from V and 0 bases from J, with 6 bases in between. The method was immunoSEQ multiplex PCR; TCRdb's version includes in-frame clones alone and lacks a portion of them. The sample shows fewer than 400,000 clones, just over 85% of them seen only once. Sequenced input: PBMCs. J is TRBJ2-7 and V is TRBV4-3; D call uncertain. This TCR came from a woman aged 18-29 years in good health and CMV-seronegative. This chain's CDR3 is CASSQEVSSYEQYF. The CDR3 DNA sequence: TGCGCCAGCAGCCAAGAAGTGAGCTCCTACGAGCAGTACTTC.